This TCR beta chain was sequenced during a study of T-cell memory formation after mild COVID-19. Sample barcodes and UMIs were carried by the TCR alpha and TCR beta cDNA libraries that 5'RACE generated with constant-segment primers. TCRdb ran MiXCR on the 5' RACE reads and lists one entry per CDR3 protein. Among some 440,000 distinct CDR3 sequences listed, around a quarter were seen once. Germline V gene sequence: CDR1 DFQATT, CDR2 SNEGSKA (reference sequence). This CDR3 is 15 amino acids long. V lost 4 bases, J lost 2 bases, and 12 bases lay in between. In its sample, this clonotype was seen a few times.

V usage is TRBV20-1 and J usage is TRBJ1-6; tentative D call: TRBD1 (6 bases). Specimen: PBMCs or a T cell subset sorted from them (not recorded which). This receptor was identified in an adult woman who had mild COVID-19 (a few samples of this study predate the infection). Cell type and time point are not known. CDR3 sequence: CSAIFRGTYNSPLHF. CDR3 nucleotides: TGCAGTGCTATCTTCAGGGGAACCTATAATTCACCCCTCCACTTT.